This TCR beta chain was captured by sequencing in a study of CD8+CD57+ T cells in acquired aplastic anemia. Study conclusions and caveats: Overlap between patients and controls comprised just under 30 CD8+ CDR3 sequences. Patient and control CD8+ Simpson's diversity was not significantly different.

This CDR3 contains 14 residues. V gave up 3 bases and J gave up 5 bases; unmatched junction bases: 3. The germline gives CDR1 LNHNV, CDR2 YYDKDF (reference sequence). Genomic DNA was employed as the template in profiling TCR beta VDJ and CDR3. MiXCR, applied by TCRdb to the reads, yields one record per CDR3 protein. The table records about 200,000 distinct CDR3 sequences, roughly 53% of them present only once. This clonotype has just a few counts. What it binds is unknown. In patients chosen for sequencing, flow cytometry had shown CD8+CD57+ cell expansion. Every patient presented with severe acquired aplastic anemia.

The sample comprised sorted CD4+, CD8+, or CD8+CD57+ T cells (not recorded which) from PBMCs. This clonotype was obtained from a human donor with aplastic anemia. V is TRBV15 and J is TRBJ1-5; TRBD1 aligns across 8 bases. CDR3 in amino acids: CATSSTGGYQPQHF. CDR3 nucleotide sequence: TGTGCCACCAGCAGCACAGGGGGTTATCAGCCCCAGCATTTT.